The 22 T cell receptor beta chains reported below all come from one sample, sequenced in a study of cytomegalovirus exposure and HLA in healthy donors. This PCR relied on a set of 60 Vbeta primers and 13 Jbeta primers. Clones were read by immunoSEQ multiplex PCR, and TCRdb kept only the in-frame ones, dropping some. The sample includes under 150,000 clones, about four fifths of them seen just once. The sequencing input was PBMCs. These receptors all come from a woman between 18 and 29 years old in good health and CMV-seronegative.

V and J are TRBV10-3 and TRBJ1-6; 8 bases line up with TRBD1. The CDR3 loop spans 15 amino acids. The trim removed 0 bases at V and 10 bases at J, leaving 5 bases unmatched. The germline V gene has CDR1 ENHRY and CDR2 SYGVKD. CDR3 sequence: CAISESIRGLSPLHF. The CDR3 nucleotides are TGTGCCATCAGTGAGTCGATCAGGGGGCTATCACCCCTCCACTTT.

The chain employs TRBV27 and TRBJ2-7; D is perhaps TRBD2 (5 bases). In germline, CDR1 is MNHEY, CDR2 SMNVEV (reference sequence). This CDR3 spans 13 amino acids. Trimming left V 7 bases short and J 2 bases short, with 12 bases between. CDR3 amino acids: CASTGGPPYEQYF. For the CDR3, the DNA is TGTGCCAGCACCGGAGGACCCCCCTACGAGCAGTACTTC.

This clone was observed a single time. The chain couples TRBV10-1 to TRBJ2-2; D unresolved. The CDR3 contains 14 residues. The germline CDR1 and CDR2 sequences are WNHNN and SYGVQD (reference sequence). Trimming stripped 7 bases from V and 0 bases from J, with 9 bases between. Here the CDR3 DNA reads TGCGCCAGCAAGGAGAACCCGAACACCGGGGAGCTGTTTTTT. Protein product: CASKENPNTGELFF.

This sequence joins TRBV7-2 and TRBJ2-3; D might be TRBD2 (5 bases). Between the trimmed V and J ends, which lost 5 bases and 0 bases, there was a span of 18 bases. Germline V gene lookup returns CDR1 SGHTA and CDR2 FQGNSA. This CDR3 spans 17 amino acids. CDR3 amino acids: CASSRTPSGSSTDTQYF. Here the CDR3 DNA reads TGTGCCAGCAGCCGTACCCCCAGCGGCTCTAGCACAGATACGCAGTATTTT.

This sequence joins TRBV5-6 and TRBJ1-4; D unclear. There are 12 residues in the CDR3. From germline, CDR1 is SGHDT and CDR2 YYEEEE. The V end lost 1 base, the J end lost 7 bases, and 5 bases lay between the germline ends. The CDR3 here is CASSLTTEKLFF. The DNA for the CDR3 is TGTGCCAGCAGCTTGACAACTGAAAAACTGTTTTTT.

The CDR3 spells CAWSTGTGYTF. The CDR3 DNA sequence: TGTGCCTGGAGTACAGGGACAGGCTACACCTTC. This chain joins TRBV30 and TRBJ1-2; D is possibly TRBD1 (6 bases). Germline assignment: CDR1 GTSNPN and CDR2 SVGIG (reference sequence). This CDR3 region has 11 residues. V gave up 2 bases and J gave up 8 bases, with 9 bases separating them.

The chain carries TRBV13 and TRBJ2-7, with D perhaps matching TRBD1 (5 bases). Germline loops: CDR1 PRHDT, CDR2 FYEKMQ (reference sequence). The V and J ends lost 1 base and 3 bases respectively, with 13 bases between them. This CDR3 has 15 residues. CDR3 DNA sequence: TGTGCCAGCAGCTTAGCCGGGCAGGGCGACTACGAGCAGTACTTC. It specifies CASSLAGQGDYEQYF.

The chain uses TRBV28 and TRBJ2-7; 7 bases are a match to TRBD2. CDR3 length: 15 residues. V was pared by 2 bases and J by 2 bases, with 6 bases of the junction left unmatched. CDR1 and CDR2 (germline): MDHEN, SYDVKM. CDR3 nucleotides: TGTGCCAGCAGTTTAATCCCTAGCGGTACCTACGAGCAGTACTTC. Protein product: CASSLIPSGTYEQYF. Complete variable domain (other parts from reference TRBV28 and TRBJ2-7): DVKVTQSSRYLVKRTGEKVFLECVQDMDHENMFWYRQDPGLGLRLIYFSYDVKMKEKGDIPEGYSVSREKKERFSLILESASTNQTSMYLCASSLIPSGTYEQYFGPGTRLTVT.

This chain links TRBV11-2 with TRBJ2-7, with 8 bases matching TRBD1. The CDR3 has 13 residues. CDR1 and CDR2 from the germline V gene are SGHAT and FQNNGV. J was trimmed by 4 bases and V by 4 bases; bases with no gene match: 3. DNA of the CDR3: TGTGCCAGCAGCTCTCGGACAGGGTACGAGCAGTACGTC. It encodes CASSSRTGYEQYV.

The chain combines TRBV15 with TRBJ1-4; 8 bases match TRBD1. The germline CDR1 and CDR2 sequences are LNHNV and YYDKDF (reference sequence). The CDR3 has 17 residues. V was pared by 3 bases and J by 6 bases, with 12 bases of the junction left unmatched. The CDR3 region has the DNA TGTGCCACCAGCAGTCCCTCGGAAACAGGGGGGGATGAAAAACTGTTTTTT. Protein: CATSSPSETGGDEKLFF.

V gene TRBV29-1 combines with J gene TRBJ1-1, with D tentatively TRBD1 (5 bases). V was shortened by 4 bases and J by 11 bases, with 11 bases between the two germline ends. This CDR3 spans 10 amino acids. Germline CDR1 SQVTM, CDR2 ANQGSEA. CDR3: CSVVSDKAFF. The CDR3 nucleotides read TGCAGCGTTGTATCGGACAAGGCTTTCTTT.

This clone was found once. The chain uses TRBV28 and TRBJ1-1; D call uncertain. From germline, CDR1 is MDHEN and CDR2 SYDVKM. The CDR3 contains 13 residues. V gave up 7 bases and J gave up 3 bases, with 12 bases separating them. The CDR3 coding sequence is TGTGCCAGCACGCCCGGAGTCTACACTGAAGCTTTCTTT. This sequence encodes CASTPGVYTEAFF. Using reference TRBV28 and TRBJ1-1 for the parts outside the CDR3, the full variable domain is DVKVTQSSRYLVKRTGEKVFLECVQDMDHENMFWYRQDPGLGLRLIYFSYDVKMKEKGDIPEGYSVSREKKERFSLILESASTNQTSMYLCASTPGVYTEAFFGQGTRLTVV.

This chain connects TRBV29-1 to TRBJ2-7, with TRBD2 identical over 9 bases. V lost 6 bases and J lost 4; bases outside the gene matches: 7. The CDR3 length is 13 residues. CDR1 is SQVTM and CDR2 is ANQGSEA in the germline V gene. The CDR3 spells CSVDAGGPYEQYF. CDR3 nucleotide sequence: TGCAGCGTCGACGCGGGAGGGCCATACGAGCAGTACTTC.

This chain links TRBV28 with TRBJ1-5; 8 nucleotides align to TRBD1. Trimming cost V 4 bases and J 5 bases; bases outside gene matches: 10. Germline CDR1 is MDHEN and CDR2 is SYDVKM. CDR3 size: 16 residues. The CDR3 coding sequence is TGTGCCAGCAGTTCCGGGACAGGACTTTATGATCAGCCCCAGCATTTT. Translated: CASSSGTGLYDQPQHF.

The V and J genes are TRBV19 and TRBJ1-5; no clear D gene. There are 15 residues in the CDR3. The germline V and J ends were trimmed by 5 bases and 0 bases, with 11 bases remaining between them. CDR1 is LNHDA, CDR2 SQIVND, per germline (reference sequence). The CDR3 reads CASSAPHTSNQPQHF. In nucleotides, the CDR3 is TGTGCCAGTAGTGCTCCACATACTAGCAATCAGCCCCAGCATTTT. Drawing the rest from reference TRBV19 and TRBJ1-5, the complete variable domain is DGGITQSPKYLFRKEGQNVTLSCEQNLNHDAMYWYRQDPGQGLRLIYYSQIVNDFQKGDIAEGYSVSREKKESFPLTVTSAQKNPTAFYLCASSAPHTSNQPQHFGDGTRLSIL.

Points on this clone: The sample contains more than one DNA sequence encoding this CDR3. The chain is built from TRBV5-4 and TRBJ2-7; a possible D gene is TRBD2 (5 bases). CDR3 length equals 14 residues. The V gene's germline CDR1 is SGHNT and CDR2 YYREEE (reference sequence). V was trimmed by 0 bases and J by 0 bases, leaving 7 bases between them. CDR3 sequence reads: CASSLDRGSYEQYF. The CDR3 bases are TGTGCCAGCAGCTTGGATCGGGGCTCCTACGAGCAGTACTTC.

The CDR3 loop reads CASSLIYLNEQYF. The CDR3 region has the DNA TGTGCCAGCAGCTTGATATACTTGAACGAGCAGTACTTC. The J gene is TRBJ2-7, the V gene TRBV5-6; no reliable D call. Germline-derived CDR1 and CDR2 are SGHDT and YYEEEE. Trimming stripped 1 base from V and 5 bases from J, with 10 bases between. The CDR3 is made up of 13 amino acids.

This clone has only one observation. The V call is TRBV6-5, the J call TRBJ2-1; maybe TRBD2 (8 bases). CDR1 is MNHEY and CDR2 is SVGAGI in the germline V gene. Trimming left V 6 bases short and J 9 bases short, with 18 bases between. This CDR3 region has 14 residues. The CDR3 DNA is TGTGCCAGCAGACAACCGGGAGGGGGCGGTGAGCAGTTCTTC. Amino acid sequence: CASRQPGGGGEQFF.

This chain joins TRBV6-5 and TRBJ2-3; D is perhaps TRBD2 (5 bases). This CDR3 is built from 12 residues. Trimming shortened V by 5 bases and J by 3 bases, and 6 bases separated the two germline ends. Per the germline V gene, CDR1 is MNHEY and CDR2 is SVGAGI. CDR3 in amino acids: CASSRGTDTQYF. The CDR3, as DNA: TGTGCCAGCAGTCGCGGGACAGATACGCAGTATTTT.

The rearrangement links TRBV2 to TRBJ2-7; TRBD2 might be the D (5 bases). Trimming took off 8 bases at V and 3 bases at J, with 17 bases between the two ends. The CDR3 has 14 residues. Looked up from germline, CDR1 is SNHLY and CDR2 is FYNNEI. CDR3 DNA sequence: TGTGCCAGCTCACAACGCCCGGGAATCTACGAGCAGTACGTC. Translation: CASSQRPGIYEQYV.

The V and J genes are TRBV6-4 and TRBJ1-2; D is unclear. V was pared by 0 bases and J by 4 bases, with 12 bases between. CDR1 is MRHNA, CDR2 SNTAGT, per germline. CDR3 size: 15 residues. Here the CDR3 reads CASSDSILPPYGYTF. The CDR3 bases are TGTGCCAGCAGTGACTCGATACTCCCACCCTATGGCTACACCTTC.

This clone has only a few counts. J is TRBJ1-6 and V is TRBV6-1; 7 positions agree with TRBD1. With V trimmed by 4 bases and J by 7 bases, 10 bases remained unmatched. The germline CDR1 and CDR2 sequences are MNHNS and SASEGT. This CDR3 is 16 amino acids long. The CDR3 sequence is CASSGQGGQGNSPLHF. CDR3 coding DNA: TGTGCCAGCAGTGGGCAGGGGGGTCAGGGGAATTCACCCCTCCACTTT.